Listed here is a single T cell receptor beta chain. The source of the sample is a study of blood T cell repertoires in COVID-19. Study summary: Both acute and convalescent COVID-19 samples were obtained from the United States, Italy and Spain.

This table comes from immunoSEQ multiplex PCR, and its TCRdb copy is limited to in-frame clones, with some not included. The sample records 240,000 or so clones, more than 70% being singletons. Germline CDR1 GTSNPN, CDR2 SVGIG (reference sequence). CDR3 size: 16 residues. J was trimmed by 0 bases and V by 3 bases; bases with no gene match: 8. The receptor's source is a woman aged 40 to 55 who had recovered from COVID-19. Sequencing was done on a sample of peripheral blood. V is TRBV30 and J is TRBJ1-3; 7 bases are a match to TRBD1. The CDR3 nucleotides read TGTGCCTGGAGCGGTCCGGACAGGCTCTCTGGAAACACCATATATTTT. Its protein product is CAWSGPDRLSGNTIYF.